The present TCR beta chain was sequenced within a study of technical replicates of blood from a handful of donors. The CDR3 is 16 amino acids. V lost 5 bases, J lost 0 bases, and 6 bases stayed unmatched. Germline-derived CDR1 and CDR2 are SGHVS and FQNEAQ. Sequencing was performed with immunoSEQ multiplex PCR; in TCRdb, only in-frame clones are kept and a portion is missing. The sample shows about 70,000 clones, around 93% of them seen only once. The chain joins TRBV7-8 to TRBJ2-1; 8 positions agree with TRBD2. The source of this sequence is a human donor in good health. The sequencing input was T cells isolated from PBMCs. For the CDR3, the DNA is TGTGCCAGCAGCGTTAGCGGGGTCAGCTCCTACAATGAGCAGTTCTTC. Its translation: CASSVSGVSSYNEQFF. Full variable domain (missing parts from reference TRBV7-8 and TRBJ2-1): GAGVSQSPRYKVAKRGQDVALRCDPISGHVSLFWYQQALGQGPEFLTYFQNEAQLDKSGLPSDRFFAERPEGSVSTLKIQRTQQEDSAVYLCASSVSGVSSYNEQFFGPGTRLTVL.